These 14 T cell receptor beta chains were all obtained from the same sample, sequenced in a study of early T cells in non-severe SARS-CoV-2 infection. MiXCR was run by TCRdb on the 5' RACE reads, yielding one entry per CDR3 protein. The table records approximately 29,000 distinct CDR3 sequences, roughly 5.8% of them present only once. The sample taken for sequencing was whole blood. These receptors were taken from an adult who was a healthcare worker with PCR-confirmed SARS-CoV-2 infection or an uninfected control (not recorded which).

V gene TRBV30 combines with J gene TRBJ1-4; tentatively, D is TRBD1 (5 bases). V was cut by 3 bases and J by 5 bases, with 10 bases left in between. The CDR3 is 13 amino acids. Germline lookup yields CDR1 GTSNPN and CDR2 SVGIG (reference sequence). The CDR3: CAWSFRANEKLFF. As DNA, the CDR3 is TGTGCCTGGAGCTTCAGGGCCAATGAAAAACTGTTTTTT.

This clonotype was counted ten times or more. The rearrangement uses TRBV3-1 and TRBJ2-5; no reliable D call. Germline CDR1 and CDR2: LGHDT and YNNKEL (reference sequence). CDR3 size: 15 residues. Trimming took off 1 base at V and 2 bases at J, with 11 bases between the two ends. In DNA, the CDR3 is TGTGCCAGCAGCCAAGGGGATTATGCTCAAGAGACCCAGTACTTC. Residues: CASSQGDYAQETQYF.

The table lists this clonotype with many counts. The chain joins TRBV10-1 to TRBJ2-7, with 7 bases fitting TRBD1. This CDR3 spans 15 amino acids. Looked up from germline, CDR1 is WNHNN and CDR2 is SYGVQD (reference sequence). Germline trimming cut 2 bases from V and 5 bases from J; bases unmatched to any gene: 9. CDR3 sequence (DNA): TGCGCCAGCAGTGAGACCCTGACAGGGATTGACGAGCAGTACTTC. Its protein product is CASSETLTGIDEQYF.

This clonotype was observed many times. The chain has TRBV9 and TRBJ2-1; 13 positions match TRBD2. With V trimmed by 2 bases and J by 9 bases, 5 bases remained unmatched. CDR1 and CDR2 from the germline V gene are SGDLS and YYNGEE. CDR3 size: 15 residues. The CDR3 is CASSVGTSGRVEQFF. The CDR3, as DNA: TGTGCCAGCAGCGTGGGCACTAGCGGGAGGGTTGAGCAGTTCTTC.

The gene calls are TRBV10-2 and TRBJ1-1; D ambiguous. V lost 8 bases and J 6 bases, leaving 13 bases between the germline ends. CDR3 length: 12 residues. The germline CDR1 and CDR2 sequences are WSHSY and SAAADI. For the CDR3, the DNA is TGCGCCAGCGAGTCGGGCTCCGCTGAAGCTTTCTTT. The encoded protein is CASESGSAEAFF.

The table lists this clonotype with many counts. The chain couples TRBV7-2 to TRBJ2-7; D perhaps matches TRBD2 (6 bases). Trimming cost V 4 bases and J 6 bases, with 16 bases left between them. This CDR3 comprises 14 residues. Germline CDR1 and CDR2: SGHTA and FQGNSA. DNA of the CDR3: TGTGCCAGCAGCTCCGACCCTCTAGCGTTCGAGCAGTACTTC. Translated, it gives CASSSDPLAFEQYF.

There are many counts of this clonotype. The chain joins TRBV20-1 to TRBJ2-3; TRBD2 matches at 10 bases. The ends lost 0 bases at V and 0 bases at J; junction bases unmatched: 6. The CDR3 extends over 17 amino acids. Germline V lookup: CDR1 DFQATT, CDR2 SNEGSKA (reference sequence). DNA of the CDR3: TGCAGTGCTAGAGATCCCAGAGCGGGAGGGAGCACAGATACGCAGTATTTT. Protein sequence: CSARDPRAGGSTDTQYF.

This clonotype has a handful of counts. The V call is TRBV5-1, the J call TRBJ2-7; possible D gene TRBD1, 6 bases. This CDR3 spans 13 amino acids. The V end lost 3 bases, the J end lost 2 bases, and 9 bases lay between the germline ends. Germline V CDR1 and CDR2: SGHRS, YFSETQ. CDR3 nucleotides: TGCGCCAGCAGCTCGCAGGGGCCCTACGAGCAGTACTTC. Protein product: CASSSQGPYEQYF.

As DNA, the CDR3 is TGTGCCAGCAGTTTGAGATCTGCTGGGGCCAACGTCCTGACTTTC. Its translation is CASSLRSAGANVLTF. V usage is TRBV12-3 or TRBV12-4 and J usage is TRBJ2-6; no clear D gene. The CDR3 covers 15 residues. Trimming cost V 3 bases and J 2 bases, with 8 bases left between them.

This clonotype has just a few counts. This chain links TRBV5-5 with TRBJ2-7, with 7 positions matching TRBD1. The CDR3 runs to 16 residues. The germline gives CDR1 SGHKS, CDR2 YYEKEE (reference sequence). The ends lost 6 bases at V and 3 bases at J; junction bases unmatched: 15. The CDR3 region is CASNRRRQGSLYEQYF. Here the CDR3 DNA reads TGTGCCAGCAACCGTAGACGACAGGGTTCCCTCTACGAGCAGTACTTC.

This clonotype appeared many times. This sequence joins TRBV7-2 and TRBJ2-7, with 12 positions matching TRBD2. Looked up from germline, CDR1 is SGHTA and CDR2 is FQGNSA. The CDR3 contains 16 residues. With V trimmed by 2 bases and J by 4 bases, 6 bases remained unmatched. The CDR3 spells CASSLLAGGRSYEQYF. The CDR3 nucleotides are TGTGCCAGCAGCTTACTAGCGGGGGGGAGGAGTTACGAGCAGTACTTC.

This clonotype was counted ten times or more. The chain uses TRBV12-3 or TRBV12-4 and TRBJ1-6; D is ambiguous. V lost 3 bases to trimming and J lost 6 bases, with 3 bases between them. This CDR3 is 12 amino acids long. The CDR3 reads CASSFGNSPLHF. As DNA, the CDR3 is TGTGCCAGCAGTTTTGGTAATTCACCCCTCCACTTT.

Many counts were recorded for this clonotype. The CDR3 protein is CASSPRQQSSGNTIYF. As DNA, the CDR3 is TGTGCCAGCTCACCTAGACAACAGAGCTCTGGAAACACCATATATTTT. The chain joins TRBV18 to TRBJ1-3, with D uncertain. Trimming removed 3 bases at V and 0 bases at J, with 12 bases between. Germline V gene data show CDR1 as KGHSH and CDR2 as LQKENI. CDR3 length equals 16 residues.

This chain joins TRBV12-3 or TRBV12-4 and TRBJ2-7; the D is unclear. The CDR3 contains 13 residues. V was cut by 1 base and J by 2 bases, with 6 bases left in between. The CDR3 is CASSLVVPYEQYF. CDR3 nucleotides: TGTGCCAGCAGTTTAGTCGTTCCCTACGAGCAGTACTTC.